The entry below describes one T cell receptor beta chain. This sample is part of a study of post-analysis software for immune sequencing data. Unique molecular identifiers tagged the TCR beta cDNA libraries. TCRdb reanalysed the PCR reads using MiXCR and keeps one entry per CDR3 protein. The sample lists about 160,000 distinct CDR3 sequences; about 36% were seen once. V was pared by 0 bases and J by 5 bases, with 12 bases between. CDR3 size: 15 residues. Per germline, CDR1 LNHNV and CDR2 YYDKDF (reference sequence). The sample consisted of blood, taken after autologous hematopoietic stem cell transplantation. The chain links TRBV15 to TRBJ2-3; D remains ambiguous. The TCR sequence derives from a girl under 18 with multiple sclerosis. The DNA of the CDR3 is TGTGCCACCAGCAGAGAAGTAGCCCGAGGAGATACGCAGTATTTT. Protein sequence: CATSREVARGDTQYF.